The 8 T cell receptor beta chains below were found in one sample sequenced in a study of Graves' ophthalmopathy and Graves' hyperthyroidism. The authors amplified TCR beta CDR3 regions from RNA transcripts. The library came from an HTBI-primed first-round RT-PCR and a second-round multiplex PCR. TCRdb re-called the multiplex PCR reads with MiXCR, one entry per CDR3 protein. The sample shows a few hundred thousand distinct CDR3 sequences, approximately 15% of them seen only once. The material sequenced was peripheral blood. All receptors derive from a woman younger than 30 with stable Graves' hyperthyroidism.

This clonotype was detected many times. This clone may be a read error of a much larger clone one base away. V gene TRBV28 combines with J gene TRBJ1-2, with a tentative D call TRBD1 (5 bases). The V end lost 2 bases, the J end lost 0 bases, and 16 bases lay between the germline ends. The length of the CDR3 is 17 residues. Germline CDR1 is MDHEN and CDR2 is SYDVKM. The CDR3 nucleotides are TGTGCCAGCAGTTTAACCCAGGAGACAGAAGCTAACTATGGCTACACCTTC. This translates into CASSLTQETEANYGYTF.

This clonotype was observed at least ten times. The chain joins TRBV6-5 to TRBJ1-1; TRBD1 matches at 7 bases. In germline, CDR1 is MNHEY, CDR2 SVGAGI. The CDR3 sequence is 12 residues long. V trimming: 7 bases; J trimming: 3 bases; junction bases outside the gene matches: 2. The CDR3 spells CASNQGDTEAFF. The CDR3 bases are TGTGCCAGCAATCAGGGGGACACTGAAGCTTTCTTT.

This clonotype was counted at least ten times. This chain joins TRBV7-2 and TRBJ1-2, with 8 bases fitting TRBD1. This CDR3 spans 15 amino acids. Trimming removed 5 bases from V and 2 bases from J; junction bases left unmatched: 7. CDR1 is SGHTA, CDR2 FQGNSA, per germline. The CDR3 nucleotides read TGTGCCAGCAGCCGATATGGACAGGGAAACTATGGCTACACCTTC. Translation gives CASSRYGQGNYGYTF.

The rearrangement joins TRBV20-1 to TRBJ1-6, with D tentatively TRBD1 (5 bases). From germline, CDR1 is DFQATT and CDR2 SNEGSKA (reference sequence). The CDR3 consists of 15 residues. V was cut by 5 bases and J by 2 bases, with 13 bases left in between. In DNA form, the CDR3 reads TGCAGTGCTGTCGGGGGGGGTCCCTATAATTCACCCCTCCACTTT. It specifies CSAVGGGPYNSPLHF.

The CDR3 loop reads CAINGPGAPTNYGYTF. In DNA, the CDR3 is TGTGCCATCAACGGCCCAGGCGCCCCTACTAACTATGGCTACACCTTC. V and J are TRBV10-3 and TRBJ1-2; unclear D gene. V lost 7 bases, J lost 0 bases, and 18 bases lay in between. The germline V gene encodes CDR1 ENHRY and CDR2 SYGVKD. The CDR3 covers 16 residues.

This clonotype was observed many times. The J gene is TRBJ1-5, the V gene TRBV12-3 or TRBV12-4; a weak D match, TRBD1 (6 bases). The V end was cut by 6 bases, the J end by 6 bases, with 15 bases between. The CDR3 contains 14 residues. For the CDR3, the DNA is TGTGCCAGCAGCCCAAGGGGGTATGCTCAGCCCCAGCATTTT. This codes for CASSPRGYAQPQHF.

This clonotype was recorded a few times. The CDR3 sequence is CASSFQADTEAFF. The CDR3 coding sequence is TGTGCCAGTAGTTTTCAGGCGGACACTGAAGCTTTCTTT. This sequence joins TRBV19 and TRBJ1-1; D remains ambiguous. The CDR3 contains 13 residues. V lost 5 bases, J lost 3 bases, and 10 bases lay in between. CDR1 and CDR2 from the germline V gene are LNHDA and SQIVND (reference sequence).

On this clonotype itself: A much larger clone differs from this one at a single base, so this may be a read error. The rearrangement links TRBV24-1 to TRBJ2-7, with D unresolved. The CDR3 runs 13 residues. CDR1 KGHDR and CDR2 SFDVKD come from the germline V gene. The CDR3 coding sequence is TGTTCCACCAGTGATTCTGTACACTCTGAGCAGTACTTC. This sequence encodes CSTSDSVHSEQYF.